This T cell receptor (beta chain) was identified during a study of CD8 T cells in Susac syndrome. Across the whole study: Of the sequenced Susac syndrome patients, more than five had active disease and roughly eight were in remission. Study-wide results and caveats: The number of individuals included in the study's TCR sequencing and HLA analysis was acknowledged as relatively small.

Sequencing of TCR beta was carried out in blood CD8+ and CD4+ T cells. As for this clonotype: The antigen is not known.

An amount of RNA that ranged from 0.5 to 1 ug was reverse transcribed with random hexamers. A single record per CDR3 protein comes from TCRdb applying MiXCR to the immunoSEQ multiplex PCR reads. The table includes 56,000 or so distinct CDR3 sequences, 85% to 95% detected once. The receptor's source is a human donor with Susac syndrome. Sequencing input: CD8+ T cells from PBMCs.

For the CDR3, the DNA is TGTGCCACCAGCAGGTTACGCACAGATACGCAGTATTTT. Translating it yields CATSRLRTDTQYF. This chain links TRBV15 with TRBJ2-3; D gene ambiguous. Germline CDR1 and CDR2: LNHNV and YYDKDF (reference sequence). The V end lost 3 bases, the J end lost 1 base, and 5 bases lay between the germline ends. The CDR3 length is 13 residues.